A selection of T cell receptor beta chains follows, all from one sample in a study of CD8+CD57+ T cells in acquired aplastic anemia. TCRdb analysed the reads with MiXCR anew, one entry per CDR3 protein. Among roughly 93,000 distinct CDR3 sequences listed, about 66% were seen once. The specimen sequenced was sorted CD4+, CD8+, or CD8+CD57+ T cells (not recorded which) from PBMCs. The source of these receptors is a human donor with aplastic anemia. Each CDR3 is given with its conserved first and last residue. The D gene is left open where the match is weak. Some rows mark clone size as missing; the rest say once, few, many or name a class of expanded clone.

D gene,V gene,J gene,clone size,CDR3 protein,CDR3 DNA
NA,TRBV10-2,TRBJ1-5,once,CASSEDSYQPQHF,TGCGCCAGCAGTGAGGACAGCTATCAGCCCCAGCATTTT
NA,TRBV6-1,TRBJ1-2,NA,CASLSLWTDGYTF,TGTGCCAGCCTCTCCCTTTGGACAGATGGCTACACCTTC
NA,TRBV27,TRBJ2-7,once,CASSHSHLPYEQYF,TGTGCCAGCTCCCACTCACACCTACCCTACGAGCAGTACTTC
TRBD1,TRBV11-2,TRBJ1-2,NA,CASSSLGTDYGYTF,TGTGCCAGCAGCTCTCTCGGGACAGATTATGGCTACACCTTC
TRBD2,TRBV20-1,TRBJ2-1,NA,CSARRTSGYNEQFF,TGCAGTGCTAGAAGGACTAGCGGCTACAATGAGCAGTTCTTC
NA,TRBV20-1,TRBJ2-3,NA,CSAWDRSTDTQYF,TGCAGTGCCTGGGACCGCAGCACAGATACGCAGTATTTT
TRBD2,TRBV24-1,TRBJ2-3,NA,CATSGLAASTDTQYF,TGTGCCACCAGTGGGCTAGCGGCTAGCACAGATACGCAGTATTTT
TRBD1,TRBV20-1,TRBJ2-4,once,CSARGQGADIQYF,TGCAGTGCTCGTGGACAGGGGGCGGACATTCAGTACTTC
NA,TRBV20-1,TRBJ1-2,few,CSEEGGLGGYTF,TGCAGTGAGGAGGGAGGGCTCGGTGGCTACACCTTC
TRBD2,TRBV20-1,TRBJ2-1,NA,CSASTTSGGPEQFF,TGCAGTGCTAGTACGACTAGCGGGGGACCTGAGCAGTTCTTC
NA,TRBV5-1,TRBJ1-1,NA,CASSRHEPRTEAFF,TGCGCCAGCAGTAGACACGAGCCAAGGACTGAAGCTTTCTTT
NA,TRBV20-1,TRBJ2-7,NA,CSARATGTYEQYF,TGCAGTGCTAGAGCTACAGGGACCTACGAGCAGTACTTC
TRBD1,TRBV7-9,TRBJ1-2,NA,CASSDEQGLIYGYTF,TGTGCCAGCAGCGATGAACAGGGGCTGATATATGGCTACACCTTC
TRBD1,TRBV9,TRBJ1-1,many,CASSASGTGGTEAFF,TGTGCCAGCAGCGCTTCCGGGACAGGGGGCACTGAAGCTTTCTTT